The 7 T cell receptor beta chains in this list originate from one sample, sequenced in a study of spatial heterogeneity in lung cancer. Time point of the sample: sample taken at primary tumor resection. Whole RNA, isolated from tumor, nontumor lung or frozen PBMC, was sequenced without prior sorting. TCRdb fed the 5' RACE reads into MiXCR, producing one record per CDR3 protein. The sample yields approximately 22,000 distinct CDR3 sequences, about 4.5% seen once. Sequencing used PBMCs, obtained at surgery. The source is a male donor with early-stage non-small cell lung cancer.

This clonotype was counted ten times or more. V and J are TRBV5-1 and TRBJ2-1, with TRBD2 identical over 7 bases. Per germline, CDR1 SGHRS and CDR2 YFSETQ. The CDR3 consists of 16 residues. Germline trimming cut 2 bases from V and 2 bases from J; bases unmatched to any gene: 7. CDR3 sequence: CASSLLIGGTYNEQFF. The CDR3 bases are TGCGCCAGCAGCTTACTTATCGGGGGGACCTACAATGAGCAGTTCTTC.

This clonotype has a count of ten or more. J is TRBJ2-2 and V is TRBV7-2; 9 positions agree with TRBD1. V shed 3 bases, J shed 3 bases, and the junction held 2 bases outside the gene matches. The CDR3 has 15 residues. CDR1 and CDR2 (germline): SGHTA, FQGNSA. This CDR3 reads CASSLGQGDTGELFF. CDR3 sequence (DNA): TGTGCCAGCAGCTTGGGACAGGGAGACACCGGGGAGCTGTTTTTT.

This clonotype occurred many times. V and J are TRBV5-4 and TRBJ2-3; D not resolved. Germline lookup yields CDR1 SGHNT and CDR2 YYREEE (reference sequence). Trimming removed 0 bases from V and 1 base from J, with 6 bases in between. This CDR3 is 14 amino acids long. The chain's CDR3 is CASSLGLGTDTQYF. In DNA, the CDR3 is TGTGCCAGCAGCTTGGGACTGGGCACAGATACGCAGTATTTT.

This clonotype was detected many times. The CDR3 region is CASSLTGTPAAFF. The CDR3 DNA reads TGTGCCAGCAGTCTAACAGGAACCCCCGCAGCTTTCTTT. The chain recombines TRBV28 with TRBJ1-1, with D possibly TRBD1 on 5 matching bases. In germline, CDR1 is MDHEN, CDR2 SYDVKM. V was trimmed by 5 bases and J by 10 bases, leaving 17 bases between them. The CDR3 is 13 amino acids.

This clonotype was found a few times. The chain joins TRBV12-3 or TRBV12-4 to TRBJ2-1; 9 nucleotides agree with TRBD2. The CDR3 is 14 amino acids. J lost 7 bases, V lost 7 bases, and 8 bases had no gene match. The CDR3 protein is CASTVTSGANEQFF. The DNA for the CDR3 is TGTGCCAGCACTGTGACTAGCGGAGCGAATGAGCAGTTCTTC.

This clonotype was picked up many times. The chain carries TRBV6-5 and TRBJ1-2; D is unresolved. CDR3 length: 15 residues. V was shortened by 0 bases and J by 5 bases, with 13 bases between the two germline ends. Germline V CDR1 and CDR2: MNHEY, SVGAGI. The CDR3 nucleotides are TGTGCCAGCAGTTACTCTCATCACCAAGGTTATGGCTACACCTTC. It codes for CASSYSHHQGYGYTF.

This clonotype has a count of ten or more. CDR3 loop: CASRGTGFFEQYF. DNA of the CDR3: TGTGCCAGCAGAGGGACAGGGTTTTTCGAGCAGTACTTC. The rearrangement links TRBV6-5 to TRBJ2-7, with TRBD1 identical over 9 bases. V was clipped by 6 bases and J by 6 bases; unmatched bases: 6. Germline-derived CDR1 and CDR2 are MNHEY and SVGAGI. CDR3 length equals 13 residues.